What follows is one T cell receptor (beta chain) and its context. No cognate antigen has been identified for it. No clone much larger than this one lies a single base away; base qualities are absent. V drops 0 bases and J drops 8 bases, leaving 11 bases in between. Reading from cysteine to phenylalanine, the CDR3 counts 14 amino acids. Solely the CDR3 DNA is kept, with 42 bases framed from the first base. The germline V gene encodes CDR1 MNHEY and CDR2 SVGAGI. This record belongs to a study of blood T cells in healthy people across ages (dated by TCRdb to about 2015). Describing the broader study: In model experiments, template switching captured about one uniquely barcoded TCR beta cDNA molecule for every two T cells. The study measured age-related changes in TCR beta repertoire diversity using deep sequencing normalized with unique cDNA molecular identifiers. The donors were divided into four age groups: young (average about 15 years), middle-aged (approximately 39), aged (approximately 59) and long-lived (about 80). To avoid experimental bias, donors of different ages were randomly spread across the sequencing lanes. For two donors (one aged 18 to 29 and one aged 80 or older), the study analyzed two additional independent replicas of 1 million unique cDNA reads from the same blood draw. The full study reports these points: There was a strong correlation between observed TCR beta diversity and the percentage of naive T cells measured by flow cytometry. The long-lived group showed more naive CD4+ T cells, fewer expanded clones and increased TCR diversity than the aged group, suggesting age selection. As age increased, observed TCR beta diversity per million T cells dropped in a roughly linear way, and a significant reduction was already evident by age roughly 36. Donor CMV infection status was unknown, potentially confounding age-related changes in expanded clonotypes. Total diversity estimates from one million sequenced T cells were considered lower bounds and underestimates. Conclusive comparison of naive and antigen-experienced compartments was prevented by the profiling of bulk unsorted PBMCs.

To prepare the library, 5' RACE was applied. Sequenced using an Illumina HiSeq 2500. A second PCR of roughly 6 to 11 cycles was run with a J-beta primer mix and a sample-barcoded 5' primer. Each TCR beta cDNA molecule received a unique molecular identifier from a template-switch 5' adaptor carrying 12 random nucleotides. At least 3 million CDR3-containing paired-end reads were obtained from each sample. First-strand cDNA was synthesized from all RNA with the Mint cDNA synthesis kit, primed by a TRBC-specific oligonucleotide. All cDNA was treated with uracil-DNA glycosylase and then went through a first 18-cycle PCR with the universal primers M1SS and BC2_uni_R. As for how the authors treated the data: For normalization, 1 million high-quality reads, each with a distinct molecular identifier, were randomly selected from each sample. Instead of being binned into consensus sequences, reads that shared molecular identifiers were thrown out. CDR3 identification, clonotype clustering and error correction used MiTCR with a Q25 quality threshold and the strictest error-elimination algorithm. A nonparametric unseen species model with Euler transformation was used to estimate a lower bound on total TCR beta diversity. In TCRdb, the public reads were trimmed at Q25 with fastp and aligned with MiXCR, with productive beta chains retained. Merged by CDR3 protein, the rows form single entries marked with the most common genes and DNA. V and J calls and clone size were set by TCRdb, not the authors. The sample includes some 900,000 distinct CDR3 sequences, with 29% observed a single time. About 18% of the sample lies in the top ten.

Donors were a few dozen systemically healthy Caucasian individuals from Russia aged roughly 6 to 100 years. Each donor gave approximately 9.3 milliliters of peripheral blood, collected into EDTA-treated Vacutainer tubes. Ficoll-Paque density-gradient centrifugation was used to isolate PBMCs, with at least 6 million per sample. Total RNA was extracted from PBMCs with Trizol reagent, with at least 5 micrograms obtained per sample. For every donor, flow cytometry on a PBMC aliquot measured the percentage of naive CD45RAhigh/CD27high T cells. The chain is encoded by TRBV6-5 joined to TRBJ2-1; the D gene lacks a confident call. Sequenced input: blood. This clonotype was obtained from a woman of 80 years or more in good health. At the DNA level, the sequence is TGTGCCAGCAGTTACTCCCAGCTTACATATGAGCAGTTCTTC. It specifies CASSYSQLTYEQFF.